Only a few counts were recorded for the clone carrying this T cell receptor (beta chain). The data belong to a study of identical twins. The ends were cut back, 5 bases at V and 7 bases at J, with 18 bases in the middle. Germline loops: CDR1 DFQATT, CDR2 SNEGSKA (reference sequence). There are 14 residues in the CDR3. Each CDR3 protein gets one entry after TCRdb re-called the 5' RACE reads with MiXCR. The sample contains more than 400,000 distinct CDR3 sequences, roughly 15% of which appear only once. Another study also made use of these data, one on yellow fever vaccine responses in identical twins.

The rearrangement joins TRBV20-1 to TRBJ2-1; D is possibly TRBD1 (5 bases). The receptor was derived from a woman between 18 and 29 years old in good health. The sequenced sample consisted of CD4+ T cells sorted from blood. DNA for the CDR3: TGCAGTGCTTCAGGAAGGGGCGGTGGGAATGAGCAGTTCTTC. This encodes CSASGRGGGNEQFF.